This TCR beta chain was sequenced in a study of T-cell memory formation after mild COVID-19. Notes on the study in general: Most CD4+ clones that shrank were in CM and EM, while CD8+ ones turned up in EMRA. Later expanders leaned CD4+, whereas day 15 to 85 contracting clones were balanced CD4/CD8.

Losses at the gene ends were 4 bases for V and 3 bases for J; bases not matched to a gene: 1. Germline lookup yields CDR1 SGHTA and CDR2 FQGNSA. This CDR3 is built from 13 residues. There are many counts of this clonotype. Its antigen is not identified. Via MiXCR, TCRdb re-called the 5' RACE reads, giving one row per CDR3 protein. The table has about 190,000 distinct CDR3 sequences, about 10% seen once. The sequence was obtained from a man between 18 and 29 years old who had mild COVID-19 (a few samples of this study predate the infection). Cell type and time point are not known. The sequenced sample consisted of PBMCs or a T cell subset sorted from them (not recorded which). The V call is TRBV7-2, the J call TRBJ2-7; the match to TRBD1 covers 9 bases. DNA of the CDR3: TGTGCCAGCAGCTGGGGACAGGGCTACGAGCAGTACTTC. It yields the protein CASSWGQGYEQYF.